This T cell receptor (beta chain) was profiled in a study of cytomegalovirus exposure and HLA in healthy donors. Study outcomes and limitations: Investigators reported 150 to 200 TCR beta chains as tied to cytomegalovirus.

Germline V gene lookup returns CDR1 SGHVT and CDR2 SQSDAQ. The CDR3 totals 16 residues. V lost 3 bases, J lost 5 bases, and 20 bases lay in between. Both 60 Vbeta primers and 13 Jbeta primers went into the PCR. Using immunoSEQ multiplex PCR, the repertoire was profiled, and TCRdb retains in-frame clones only, with some absent. Among roughly 100,000 clones, roughly three quarters were seen once, and the ten largest hold roughly 9.6%. With respect to this clone: The antigen remains undetermined. A much larger clonotype is one base distant, so this may be a read error.

Specimen: PBMCs. The sequence was collected from a male donor in good health and CMV-seropositive. The chain is built from TRBV7-4 and TRBJ2-7; D may be TRBD1 (6 bases). The CDR3 spells CASSFIGQGIGDEQYF. For the CDR3, the DNA is TGTGCCAGCAGCTTTATCGGTCAGGGGATAGGGGACGAGCAGTACTTC.